The 24 T cell receptor beta chains below all came from one sample that was sequenced in a study of T cells in narcolepsy. The data were produced by immunoSEQ multiplex PCR, yet TCRdb's version contains in-frame clones alone and is incomplete. The sample records under 30,000 clones, roughly 85% being singletons. Sequencing was done on a sample of CD45RA- memory CD4+ T cells from PBMCs. The receptors come from a human donor with narcolepsy.

The rearrangement joins TRBV6-5 to TRBJ2-5; 12 bases are shared with TRBD2. V lost 7 bases to trimming and J lost 5 bases; unmatched junction nucleotides: 2. The CDR3 length is 13 residues. CDR1 and CDR2 (germline): MNHEY, SVGAGI. The CDR3 nucleotides are TGTGCCAGCACCACTAGCGGGGGGGAGACCCAGTACTTC. This sequence encodes CASTTSGGETQYF.

The V call is TRBV28, the J call TRBJ2-5, with D perhaps TRBD1 (5 bases). The germline V gene has CDR1 MDHEN and CDR2 SYDVKM. CDR3 length: 15 residues. V lost 5 bases to trimming and J lost 2 bases, with 15 bases between them. For the CDR3, the DNA is TGTGCCAGCAGTCAACTATTTCGACAGCAAGAGACCCAGTACTTC. Protein product: CASSQLFRQQETQYF.

This chain uses TRBV14 with TRBJ2-2, with 10 bases aligning to TRBD2. V trimming: 0 bases; J trimming: 4 bases; junction bases outside the gene matches: 5. CDR1 and CDR2 from the germline V gene are SGHDN and FVKESK. The CDR3 has 17 residues. CDR3 sequence (DNA): TGTGCCAGCAGCCAAGAAGTTTGGACTAGCGGCACCGGGGAGCTGTTTTTT. Translated: CASSQEVWTSGTGELFF.

The chain couples TRBV7-9 to TRBJ1-2, with 8 bases fitting TRBD1. The J segment lost 3 bases and the V segment lost 4 bases, leaving 7 bases of the junction unmatched. There are 15 residues in the CDR3. Germline CDR1 SEHNR, CDR2 FQNEAQ (reference sequence). CDR3 sequence reads: CASSSQGADYYGYTF. DNA of the CDR3: TGTGCCAGCAGCTCCCAGGGGGCGGACTACTATGGCTACACCTTC.

The chain couples TRBV7-2 to TRBJ2-4; the match to TRBD1 covers 9 bases. The CDR3 has 14 residues. J was trimmed by 9 bases and V by 5 bases; bases with no gene match: 8. Germline CDR1 reads SGHTA; CDR2 reads FQGNSA. The CDR3 nucleotides are TGTGCCAGCAGCCCAACACCGGGACAGGGCATTCAGTACTTC. The encoded protein is CASSPTPGQGIQYF.

The chain is built from TRBV4-2 and TRBJ2-4, with 7 bases fitting TRBD1. The length of the CDR3 is 15 residues. Looked up from germline, CDR1 is LGHNA and CDR2 is YNFKEQ. V shed 1 base, J shed 5 bases, and the junction held 5 bases outside the gene matches. The CDR3 nucleotides read TGTGCCAGCAGCCAAGCACAGGGGCGGGAAAACATTCAGTACTTC. It specifies CASSQAQGRENIQYF.

The chain couples TRBV7-8 to TRBJ1-2, with 9 bases that match TRBD1. The germline gives CDR1 SGHVS, CDR2 FQNEAQ. The junction had 12 bases not matched to a gene; V was cut back by 7 bases and J by 6 bases. CDR3 length equals 15 residues. CDR3 bases: TGTGCCAGCACCCATCTCCTTACAGGGGGCGATGGCTACACCTTC. It encodes CASTHLLTGGDGYTF.

This clone was seen a single time. V usage is TRBV2 and J usage is TRBJ2-3; 7 bases map to TRBD1. V was clipped by 10 bases and J by 7 bases; unmatched bases: 14. The CDR3 contains 14 residues. Germline V gene sequence: CDR1 SNHLY, CDR2 FYNNEI. CDR3 protein: CATLGKDRENTQYF. As DNA, the CDR3 is TGTGCCACACTGGGGAAAGACAGGGAAAATACGCAGTATTTT. The complete variable domain, with remaining parts taken from reference TRBV2 and TRBJ2-3, reads EPEVTQTPSHQVTQMGQEVILRCVPISNHLYFYWYRQILGQKVEFLVSFYNNEISEKSEIFDDQFSVERPDGSNFTLKIRSTKLEDSAMYFCATLGKDRENTQYFGPGTRLTVL.

The chain uses TRBV5-1 and TRBJ1-1; maybe TRBD1 (5 bases). Trimming removed 1 base from V and 0 bases from J, with 10 bases in between. This CDR3 has 15 amino acids. Looked up from germline, CDR1 is SGHRS and CDR2 is YFSETQ. The CDR3 loop reads CASSLRQGVNTEAFF. The CDR3 nucleotides read TGCGCCAGCAGCTTGCGGCAGGGTGTGAACACTGAAGCTTTCTTT. The full variable domain, its missing parts supplied by reference TRBV5-1 and TRBJ1-1, is KAGVTQTPRYLIKTRGQQVTLSCSPISGHRSVSWYQQTPGQGLQFLFEYFSETQRNKGNFPGRFSGRQFSNSRSEMNVSTLELGDSALYLCASSLRQGVNTEAFFGQGTRLTVV.

The chain has TRBV10-3 and TRBJ2-1; D is possibly TRBD1 (5 bases). There are 13 residues in the CDR3. The V gene lost 3 bases and the J gene lost 8 bases, with 11 bases spanning the gap. CDR1 and CDR2 (germline): ENHRY, SYGVKD. The CDR3 reads CAISDLGAHEQFF. The CDR3 DNA sequence: TGTGCCATCAGTGACCTAGGGGCCCATGAGCAGTTCTTC.

This sequence joins TRBV14 and TRBJ2-4; the match to TRBD2 covers 9 bases. The CDR3 contains 13 residues. Germline CDR1 reads SGHDN; CDR2 reads FVKESK. Germline trimming cut 7 bases from V and 7 bases from J; bases unmatched to any gene: 5. CDR3 region: CASTPAGGNIQYF. The CDR3 region has the DNA TGTGCCAGCACCCCCGCGGGAGGGAACATTCAGTACTTC.

The chain links TRBV2 to TRBJ2-7; 7 bases line up with TRBD2. This CDR3 spans 13 amino acids. Germline CDR1 reads SNHLY; CDR2 reads FYNNEI. V lost 4 bases, J lost 6 bases, and 6 bases stayed unmatched. Written as DNA, the CDR3 is TGTGCCAGCAGTGCTAGCGGAGCCCTCGAGCAGTACTTC. This translates into CASSASGALEQYF.

The genes are TRBV5-4 and TRBJ2-2; no definite D call. The germline V gene has CDR1 SGHNT and CDR2 YYREEE (reference sequence). There are 12 residues in the CDR3. Trimming removed 2 bases at V and 7 bases at J, with 6 bases between. The CDR3 protein is CASSFRSGELFF. The CDR3 nucleotides read TGTGCCAGCAGCTTCCGTAGCGGGGAGCTGTTTTTT.

The genes are TRBV19 and TRBJ2-1, with 7 bases that match TRBD2. The CDR3 totals 17 residues. The germline CDR1 and CDR2 sequences are LNHDA and SQIVND (reference sequence). The V segment lost 4 bases and the J segment 5 bases; nucleotides outside the gene matches: 14. CDR3 in DNA: TGTGCCAGTAGTACCCAGGTGGGGGGACTACGAAACAATGAGCAGTTCTTC. It yields the protein CASSTQVGGLRNNEQFF. The full variable domain, in which reference TRBV19 and TRBJ2-1 provide the parts outside the CDR3, is DGGITQSPKYLFRKEGQNVTLSCEQNLNHDAMYWYRQDPGQGLRLIYYSQIVNDFQKGDIAEGYSVSREKKESFPLTVTSAQKNPTAFYLCASSTQVGGLRNNEQFFGPGTRLTVL.

V and J are TRBV5-1 and TRBJ2-5; no clear D gene. The J call is doubtful: the DNA matches TRBJ2-7 better. This CDR3 comprises 15 residues. The germline V gene encodes CDR1 SGHRS and CDR2 YFSETQ. The CDR3 DNA sequence: TGCGCCAGCAGCTTGGGCAGGTCTGGCTCCTACGAGCAGTACTTC. It specifies CASSLGRSGSYEQYF.

The chain combines TRBV5-1 with TRBJ1-2; 8 bases are shared with TRBD1. This CDR3 is built from 15 residues. Germline CDR1 SGHRS, CDR2 YFSETQ. Unmatched junction bases numbered 12, after V lost 4 bases and J lost 7 bases. CDR3 sequence reads: CASSEQPQGAVGYTF. The CDR3, as DNA: TGCGCCAGCAGCGAGCAACCTCAGGGGGCAGTTGGCTACACCTTC.

CDR3 in DNA: TGCGCCAGCAGAGAAGCTGGGGACAGGGTTACAGATACGCAGTATTTT. Translating it yields CASREAGDRVTDTQYF. This chain uses TRBV23-1 with TRBJ2-3, with TRBD1 identical over 9 bases. TRBV23-1 is treated as an ORF (open reading frame) with a function not yet certain. The J segment lost 3 bases and the V segment lost 6 bases, leaving 10 bases of the junction unmatched. This CDR3 is built from 16 residues.

The sample holds a few counts of this clone. The chain joins TRBV2 to TRBJ1-3, with a possible D match to TRBD1 (6 bases). Germline-derived CDR1 and CDR2 are SNHLY and FYNNEI. V was pared by 2 bases and J by 5 bases, with 13 bases between. This CDR3 is built from 15 residues. The CDR3 sequence: CASSERAGARNTIYF. Here the CDR3 DNA reads TGTGCCAGCAGTGAAAGAGCAGGGGCTCGAAACACCATATATTTT.

The chain's CDR3 is CASSKGQGSVNEQFF. CDR3 nucleotide sequence: TGTGCCAGCAGCAAAGGACAGGGGTCCGTCAATGAGCAGTTCTTC. V is TRBV7-9 and J is TRBJ2-1; 9 nucleotides line up with TRBD1. Germline values: CDR1 SEHNR, CDR2 FQNEAQ (reference sequence). The V and J ends lost 5 bases and 6 bases, in that order; junction bases with no gene match: 8. This CDR3 spans 15 amino acids. Together with reference TRBV7-9 and TRBJ2-1, the CDR3 gives the full variable domain: DTGVSQNPRHKITKRGQNVTFRCDPISEHNRLYWYRQTLGQGPEFLTYFQNEAQLEKSRLLSDRFSAERPKGSFSTLEIQRTEQGDSAMYLCASSKGQGSVNEQFFGPGTRLTVL.

The rearrangement joins TRBV6-1 to TRBJ2-7; 8 bases map to TRBD2. The length of the CDR3 is 13 residues. The junction had 7 bases not matched to a gene; V was cut back by 8 bases and J by 4 bases. Germline values: CDR1 MNHNS, CDR2 SASEGT. CDR3 coding DNA: TGTGCCAGCCGGACTAGCTCCGGTTACGAGCAGTACTTC. This gives the protein CASRTSSGYEQYF.

The table lists this clone with a few counts. This chain joins TRBV5-4 and TRBJ2-1; TRBD2 is a possible D gene (5 bases). The CDR3 is 14 residues long. Per germline, CDR1 SGHNT and CDR2 YYREEE (reference sequence). V was cut by 3 bases and J by 3 bases, with 10 bases left in between. The CDR3 DNA is TGTGCCAGCAGCTCTGGTGGACTCTACAATGAGCAGTTCTTC. It translates to CASSSGGLYNEQFF. The full variable domain, completed using reference TRBV5-4 and TRBJ2-1, is ETGVTQSPTHLIKTRGQQVTLRCSSQSGHNTVSWYQQALGQGPQFIFQYYREEENGRGNFPPRFSGLQFPNYSSELNVNALELDDSALYLCASSSGGLYNEQFFGPGTRLTVL.

V gene TRBV11-2 combines with J gene TRBJ2-7; 7 bases line up with TRBD1. V gave up 5 bases and J gave up 5 bases; unmatched junction bases: 6. The CDR3 spans 13 residues. Germline lookup yields CDR1 SGHAT and CDR2 FQNNGV. The CDR3 DNA follows: TGTGCCAGCAGCCCTAACAGGGGCAACGAGCAGTACTTC. Translation: CASSPNRGNEQYF.

The CDR3 loop reads CASNIVSEQFF. The CDR3 bases are TGTGCCAGCAATATAGTGAGTGAGCAGTTCTTC. The chain links TRBV2 to TRBJ2-1; unclear D gene. V lost 7 bases and J 9 bases, leaving 10 bases between the germline ends. Germline V CDR1 and CDR2: SNHLY, FYNNEI. This CDR3 has 11 residues.

The V gene is TRBV5-5, the J gene TRBJ1-2; 10 bases are shared with TRBD1. The germline V gene encodes CDR1 SGHKS and CDR2 YYEKEE (reference sequence). The CDR3 covers 14 residues. The ends lost 5 bases at V and 4 bases at J; junction bases unmatched: 5. CDR3 region: CASSPGQGVYGYTF. The CDR3 DNA reads TGTGCCAGCAGTCCAGGACAGGGGGTCTATGGCTACACCTTC.